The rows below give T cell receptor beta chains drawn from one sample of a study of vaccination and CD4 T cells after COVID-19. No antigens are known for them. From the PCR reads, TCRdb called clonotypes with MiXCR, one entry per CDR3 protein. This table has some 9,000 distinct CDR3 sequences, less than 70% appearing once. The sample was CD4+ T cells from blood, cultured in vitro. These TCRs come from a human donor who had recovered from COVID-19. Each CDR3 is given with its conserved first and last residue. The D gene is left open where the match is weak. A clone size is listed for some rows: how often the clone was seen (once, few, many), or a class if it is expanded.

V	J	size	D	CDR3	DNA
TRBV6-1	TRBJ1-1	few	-	CASSDPHTEAFF	TGTGCCAGCAGTGACCCGCACACTGAAGCTTTCTTT
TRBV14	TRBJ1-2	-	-	CASSQEGYGYTF	TGTGCCAGCAGCCAAGAAGGATATGGCTACACCTTC
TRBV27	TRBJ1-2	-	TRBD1	CASSFLRGRSDYGYTF	TGTGCCAGCAGTTTCTTAAGGGGGCGAAGTGACTATGGCTACACCTTC
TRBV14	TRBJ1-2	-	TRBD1	CASSQPGQGRNGYTF	TGTGCCAGCAGCCAACCGGGACAGGGAAGGAATGGCTACACCTTC
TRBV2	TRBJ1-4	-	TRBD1	CASSGDRAVGEKLFF	TGTGCCAGCAGTGGGGACAGGGCAGTTGGTGAAAAACTGTTTTTT
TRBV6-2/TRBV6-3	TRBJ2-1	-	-	CASSWGTYNEQFF	TGTGCCAGCAGTTGGGGGACCTACAATGAGCAGTTCTTC
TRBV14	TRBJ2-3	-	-	CASSQEPYFAGASTDTQYF	TGTGCCAGCAGCCAAGAGCCCTATTTTGCGGGGGCAAGCACAGATACGCAGTATTTT
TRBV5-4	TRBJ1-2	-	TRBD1	CASSTGERYGYTF	TGTGCCAGCAGCACAGGGGAGAGGTATGGCTACACCTTC
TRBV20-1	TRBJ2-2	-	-	CSANLVPNTGELFF	TGCAGTGCCAACCTAGTACCGAACACCGGGGAGCTGTTTTTT
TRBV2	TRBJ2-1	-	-	CASHGDKSYNEQFF	TGTGCCAGCCATGGGGACAAATCCTACAATGAGCAGTTCTTC
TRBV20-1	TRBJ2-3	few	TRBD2	CSARTIPGTSGDTDTQYF	TGCAGTGCTAGAACTATACCCGGGACTAGCGGGGACACAGATACGCAGTATTTT
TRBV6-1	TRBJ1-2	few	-	CASQRWTSGYTF	TGTGCCAGCCAAAGATGGACATCTGGCTACACCTTC
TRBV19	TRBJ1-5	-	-	CASSMDHKGTNQPQHF	TGTGCCAGTAGTATGGACCACAAGGGGACCAATCAGCCCCAGCATTTT
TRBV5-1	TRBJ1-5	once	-	CASSLDSNQPQHF	TGCGCCAGCAGCTTGGATAGCAATCAGCCCCAGCATTTT
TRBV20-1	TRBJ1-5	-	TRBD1	CSAVGQTVSNQPQHF	TGCAGTGCCGTGGGACAGACAGTTAGCAATCAGCCCCAGCATTTT
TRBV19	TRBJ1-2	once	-	CASRRDYGYTF	TGTGCCAGTAGACGGGACTATGGCTACACCTTC
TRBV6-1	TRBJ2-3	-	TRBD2	CASASGISTDTQYF	TGTGCCAGCGCTAGCGGCATAAGCACAGATACGCAGTATTTT
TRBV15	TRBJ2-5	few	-	CATSRDRETQYF	TGTGCCACCAGCAGAGATCGCGAGACCCAGTACTTC
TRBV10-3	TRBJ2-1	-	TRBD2	CAISELLAGGYNEQFF	TGTGCCATCAGTGAGCTACTAGCGGGAGGCTACAATGAGCAGTTCTTC
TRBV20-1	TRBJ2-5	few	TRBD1	CSALRQGLSETQYF	TGCAGTGCGTTGCGACAGGGCCTTTCGGAGACCCAGTACTTC
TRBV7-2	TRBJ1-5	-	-	CASSLGGPVQPQHF	TGTGCCAGCAGCTTAGGGGGGCCGGTTCAGCCCCAGCATTTT
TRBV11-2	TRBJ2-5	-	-	CASSLDRVGGKGETQYF	TGTGCCAGCAGCTTAGATCGAGTTGGGGGGAAGGGAGAGACCCAGTACTTC
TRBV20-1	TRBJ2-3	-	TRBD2	CSARDTGRGTDTQYF	TGCAGTGCTAGAGATACCGGGAGGGGGACAGATACGCAGTATTTT
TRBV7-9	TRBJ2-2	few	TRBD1	CASSSTGVRITGELFF	TGTGCCAGCAGCTCTACAGGGGTTCGTATCACCGGGGAGCTGTTTTTT
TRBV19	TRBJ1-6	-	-	CASSIGLLRDGVNSPLHF	TGTGCCAGTAGTATAGGCCTGCTCCGGGACGGTGTTAATTCACCCCTCCACTTT
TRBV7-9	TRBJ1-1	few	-	CASSFRLNTEAFF	TGTGCCAGCAGCTTCCGACTTAACACTGAAGCTTTCTTT
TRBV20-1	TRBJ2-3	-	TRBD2	CSARKSGGEYTQYF	TGCAGTGCTAGAAAGAGCGGGGGGGAGTATACGCAGTATTTT
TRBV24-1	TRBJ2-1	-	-	CATSTRGDNEQFF	TGTGCCACCAGTACCCGCGGGGATAATGAGCAGTTCTTC
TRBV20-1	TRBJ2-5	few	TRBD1	CSARDRGMETQYF	TGCAGTGCTAGGGACAGGGGGATGGAGACCCAGTACTTC
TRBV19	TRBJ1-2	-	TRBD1	CASSLDRGLFYTF	TGTGCCAGTAGTTTGGACAGGGGCCTATTCTACACCTTC
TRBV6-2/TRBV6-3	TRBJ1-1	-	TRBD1	CASSKATGGDTEAFF	TGTGCCAGCAGTAAAGCAACAGGGGGGGACACTGAAGCTTTCTTT
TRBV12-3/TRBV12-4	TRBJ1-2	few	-	CASSAGRPNYGYTF	TGTGCCAGCAGCGCAGGGCGCCCTAACTATGGCTACACCTTC
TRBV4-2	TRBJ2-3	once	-	CASSPSSTDTQYF	TGTGCCAGCAGCCCCTCTAGCACAGATACGCAGTATTTT
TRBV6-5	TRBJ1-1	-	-	CASSYSGLNTEAFF	TGTGCCAGCAGTTACTCGGGGTTGAACACTGAAGCTTTCTTT
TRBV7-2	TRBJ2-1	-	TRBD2	CASSSRTSANEQFF	TGTGCCAGCAGCTCCCGGACTAGTGCCAATGAGCAGTTCTTC
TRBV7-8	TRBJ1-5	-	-	CASSLDRGVQPQHF	TGTGCCAGCAGCTTAGACCGGGGGGTACAGCCCCAGCATTTT
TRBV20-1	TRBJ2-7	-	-	CSARASGYYEQYF	TGCAGTGCTAGGGCCAGCGGGTACTACGAGCAGTACTTC
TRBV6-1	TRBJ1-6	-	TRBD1	CASSEVGTEYSPLHF	TGTGCCAGCAGTGAAGTGGGGACAGAGTATTCACCCCTCCACTTT
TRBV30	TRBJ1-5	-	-	CAWSVKGWSNQPQHF	TGTGCCTGGAGTGTAAAGGGTTGGAGCAATCAGCCCCAGCATTTT
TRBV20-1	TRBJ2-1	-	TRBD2	CSVATWTSGRRDEQFF	TGCAGTGTCGCGACCTGGACTAGCGGGAGGAGAGATGAGCAGTTCTTC
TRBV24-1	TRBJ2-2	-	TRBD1	CATSDRTGGLRGELFF	TGTGCCACCAGTGATCGGACAGGGGGGCTTCGCGGGGAGCTGTTTTTT
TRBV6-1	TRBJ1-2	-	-	CASSTLTGLGGYTF	TGTGCCAGCAGCACCTTGACGGGGTTAGGAGGCTACACCTTC
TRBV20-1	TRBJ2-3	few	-	CSARERGRAGGTQYF	TGCAGTGCTAGAGAGAGAGGCAGGGCGGGTGGTACGCAGTATTTT
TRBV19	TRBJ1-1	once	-	CASSADRRNTEAFF	TGTGCCAGTAGTGCCGACAGACGGAACACTGAAGCTTTCTTT
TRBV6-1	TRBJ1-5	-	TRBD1	CASRAGRGPGNQPQHF	TGTGCCAGCAGGGCCGGCAGGGGGCCGGGCAATCAGCCCCAGCATTTT